This T cell receptor beta chain came from a study of STAT5B mutations in CD4+ large granular lymphocyte leukemia. Concerning this clone: Its target is not known.

Notes on the study in general: About 25% of private leukemic clonotypes occurred rarely in other patients' non-leukemic repertoires. Patient CD4-sorted repertoires stayed more clonal than healthy ones after leukemic-clone removal. TRBV06-family usage was enriched in top patient clones (8/27) versus controls (2/35).

In the original processing: The detection floor for productive clonotype frequency was 2.59 x 10-5. Generated by immunoSEQ multiplex PCR, the TCRdb table keeps only in-frame clones and is missing some. V and J calls and clone size follow that table, whereas D and trimming were derived from the DNA. This table holds about 30,000 clones, roughly 80% found once. Unmatched junction bases numbered 4, after V lost 5 bases and J lost 9 bases. CDR1 and CDR2 from the germline V gene are GTSNPN and SVGIG (reference sequence). The CDR3 spans 12 residues. The sequencing input was CD4+ T cells from blood buffy coats. V is TRBV30 and J is TRBJ1-6; 7 bases fit TRBD1. The source of this sequence is a human donor in good health. DNA for the CDR3: TGTGCCTGGCAAAGGACAGGTTCACCCCTCCACTTT. This gives the protein CAWQRTGSPLHF. Combining the CDR3 with reference TRBV30 and TRBJ1-6 gives the whole variable domain SQTIHQWPATLVQPVGSPLSLECTVEGTSNPNLYWYRQAAGRGLQLLFYSVGIGQISSEVPQNLSASRPQDRQFILSSKKLLLSDSGFYLCAWQRTGSPLHFGNGTRLTVT.